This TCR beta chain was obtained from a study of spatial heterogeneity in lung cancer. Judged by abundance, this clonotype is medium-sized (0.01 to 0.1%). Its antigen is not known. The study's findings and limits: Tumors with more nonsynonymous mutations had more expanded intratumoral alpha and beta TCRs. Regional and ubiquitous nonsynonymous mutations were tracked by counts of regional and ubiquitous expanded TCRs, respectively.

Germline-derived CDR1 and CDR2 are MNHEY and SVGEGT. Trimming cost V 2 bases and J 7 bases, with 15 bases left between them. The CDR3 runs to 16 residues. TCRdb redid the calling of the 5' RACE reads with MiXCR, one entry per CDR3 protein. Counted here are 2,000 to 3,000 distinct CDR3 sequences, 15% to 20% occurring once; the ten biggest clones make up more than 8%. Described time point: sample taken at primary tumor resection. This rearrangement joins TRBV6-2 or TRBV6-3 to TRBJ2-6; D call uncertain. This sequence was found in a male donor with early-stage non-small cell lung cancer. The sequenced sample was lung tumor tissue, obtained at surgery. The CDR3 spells CASSYAPHASANVLTF. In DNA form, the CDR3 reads TGTGCCAGCAGTTACGCCCCCCATGCTTCCGCCAACGTCCTGACTTTC.